Detailed here is one T cell receptor (beta chain). CDR1 and CDR2 from the germline V gene are LGHNA and YNFKEQ. This CDR3 is 14 amino acids long. Trimming cost V 0 bases and J 4 bases, with 9 bases left between them. Here immunoSEQ multiplex PCR was the method, and the copy in TCRdb shows in-frame clones only, minus some. The sample shows 90,000 to 100,000 clones, approximately 95% of them seen only once. This specimen belongs to a study of OX40 agonist ivuxolimab in advanced cancers. Study overall: Three patients had partial responses: one hepatocellular carcinoma, two cutaneous melanoma.

The source material was CD4+ or CD8+ T cells sorted from blood, sampled in a trial of the OX40 agonist ivuxolimab. The receptor's source is an adult with an advanced solid tumor such as melanoma, head and neck, liver or kidney cancer. The chain joins TRBV4-2 to TRBJ1-1, with D unresolved. Here the CDR3 DNA reads TGTGCCAGCAGCCAAGATGAGGGAATCACTGAAGCTTTCTTT. This encodes CASSQDEGITEAFF.